The clone carrying this T cell receptor beta chain was observed once. Clones were read by immunoSEQ multiplex PCR, and TCRdb kept only the in-frame ones, dropping some. Seen here are over 90,000 clones, 70% to 90% observed once, and the top ten hold 3.5%. The data are from a study of blood T cell repertoires in COVID-19. Across the whole study: Sources were T cells, B-cell-depleted T cells, or PBMCs; the material itself was cDNA or gDNA.

This CDR3 contains 15 residues. The V and J ends lost 3 bases and 1 base respectively, with 12 bases between them. Germline-derived CDR1 and CDR2 are KGHSH and LQKENI. Material: peripheral blood. This clonotype originated in a woman aged 55-69 years with acute or convalescent COVID-19. This sequence joins TRBV18 and TRBJ1-1, with TRBD1 as a possible D gene (6 bases). CDR3 protein: CASSPRGQSNTEAFF. The CDR3 DNA reads as TGTGCCAGCTCACCTCGCGGACAGTCGAACACTGAAGCTTTCTTT.